Presented here are 5 T cell receptor beta chains from one specimen sequenced in a study of blood T cell repertoires in COVID-19. Here immunoSEQ multiplex PCR was the method, and the copy in TCRdb shows in-frame clones only, minus some. The table shows nearly 200,000 clones, with roughly nine tenths occurring only once. The sample was PBMCs or T cells enriched from blood (not recorded which). These receptors all stem from a woman aged 18-29 years who had recovered from COVID-19.

CDR3 nucleotide sequence: TGTGCCAGCAGAAAGGACAGGTCCGCTAACTATGGCTACACCTTC. Translation: CASRKDRSANYGYTF. The chain couples TRBV5-8 to TRBJ1-2, with TRBD1 matching over 7 bases. The CDR3 extends over 15 amino acids. Germline assignment: CDR1 SGHTS and CDR2 YDEGEE. Germline trimming cut 5 bases from V and 0 bases from J; bases unmatched to any gene: 7.

This chain's CDR3 is CASSETSGGAAGKNIQYF. The CDR3 nucleotides are TGTGCCAGTAGCGAAACTAGCGGGGGGGCTGCGGGCAAAAACATTCAGTACTTC. The V call is TRBV19, the J call TRBJ2-4; 13 bases agree with TRBD2. V dropped 6 bases and J dropped 3; count of bases not matched to a gene: 11. Per the germline V gene, CDR1 is LNHDA and CDR2 is SQIVND (reference sequence). The CDR3 contains 18 residues.

The chain combines TRBV28 with TRBJ1-5; tentative D call: TRBD1 (6 bases). Germline lookup yields CDR1 MDHEN and CDR2 SYDVKM. The CDR3 spans 14 residues. The V end was cut by 6 bases, the J end by 3 bases, with 12 bases between. The CDR3 loop reads CASRNREINQPQHF. The CDR3, as DNA: TGTGCCAGCAGAAACAGGGAAATCAATCAGCCCCAGCATTTT.

The chain couples TRBV28 to TRBJ1-1; TRBD1 aligns across 7 bases. CDR3 length equals 14 residues. Germline loops: CDR1 MDHEN, CDR2 SYDVKM. The V and J ends lost 10 bases and 3 bases, in that order; junction bases with no gene match: 11. CDR3 DNA: TGTGCCACCCTTAAAACGAGGGGGCACACTGAAGCTTTCTTT. It encodes CATLKTRGHTEAFF. Full variable domain (missing parts from reference TRBV28 and TRBJ1-1): DVKVTQSSRYLVKRTGEKVFLECVQDMDHENMFWYRQDPGLGLRLIYFSYDVKMKEKGDIPEGYSVSREKKERFSLILESASTNQTSMYLCATLKTRGHTEAFFGQGTRLTVV.

The chain links TRBV7-2 to TRBJ1-4; D possibly corresponds to TRBD1 (5 bases). Looked up from germline, CDR1 is SGHTA and CDR2 is FQGNSA. The CDR3 length is 16 residues. The V end was cut by 1 base, the J end by 4 bases, with 13 bases between. In DNA, the CDR3 is TGTGCCAGCAGCTTAGACGGGGGTTGGGGTAATGAAAAACTGTTTTTT. It specifies CASSLDGGWGNEKLFF.